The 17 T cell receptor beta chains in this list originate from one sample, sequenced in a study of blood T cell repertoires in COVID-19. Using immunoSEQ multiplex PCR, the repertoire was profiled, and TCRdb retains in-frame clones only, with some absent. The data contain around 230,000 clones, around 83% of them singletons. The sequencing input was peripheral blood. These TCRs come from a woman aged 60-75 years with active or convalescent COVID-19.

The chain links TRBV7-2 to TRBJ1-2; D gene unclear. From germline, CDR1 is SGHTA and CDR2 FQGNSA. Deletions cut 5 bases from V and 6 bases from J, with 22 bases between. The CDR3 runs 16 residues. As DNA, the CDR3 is TGTGCCAGCAGCACCCCTAACACCCGATCTCGGGATGGCTACACCTTC. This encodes CASSTPNTRSRDGYTF.

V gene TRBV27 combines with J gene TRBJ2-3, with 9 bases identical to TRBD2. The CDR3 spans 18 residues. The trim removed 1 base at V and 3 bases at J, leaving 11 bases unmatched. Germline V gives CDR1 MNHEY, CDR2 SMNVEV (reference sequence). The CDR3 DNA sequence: TGTGCCAGCAGTTTATGGCTAGCGGGGTTAAGGACAACAGATACGCAGTATTTT. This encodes CASSLWLAGLRTTDTQYF.

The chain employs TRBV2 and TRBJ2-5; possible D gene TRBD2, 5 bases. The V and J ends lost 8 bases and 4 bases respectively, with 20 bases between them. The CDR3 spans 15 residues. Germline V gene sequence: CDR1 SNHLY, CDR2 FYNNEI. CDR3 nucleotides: TGTGCCAGCGGCTACCGGGGTAGATTCCCAGAGACCCAGTACTTC. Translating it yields CASGYRGRFPETQYF.

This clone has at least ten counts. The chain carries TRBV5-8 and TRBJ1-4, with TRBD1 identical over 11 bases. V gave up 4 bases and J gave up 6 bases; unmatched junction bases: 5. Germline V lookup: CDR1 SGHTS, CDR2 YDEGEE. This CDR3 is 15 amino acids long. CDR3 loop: CASSLGQGAYEKLFF. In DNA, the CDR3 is TGTGCCAGCAGCCTCGGACAGGGGGCCTATGAAAAACTGTTTTTT. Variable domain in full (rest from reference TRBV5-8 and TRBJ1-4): EAGVTQSPTHLIKTRGQQATLRCSPISGHTSVYWYQQALGLGLQFLLWYDEGEERNRGNFPPRFSGRQFPNYSSELNVNALELEDSALYLCASSLGQGAYEKLFFGSGTQLSVL.

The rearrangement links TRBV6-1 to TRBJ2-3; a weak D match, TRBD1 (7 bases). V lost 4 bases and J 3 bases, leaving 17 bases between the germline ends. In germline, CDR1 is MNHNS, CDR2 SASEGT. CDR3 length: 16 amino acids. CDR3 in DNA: TGTGCCAGCAGTGTTCAGGGGGGCGAGGGAACAGATACGCAGTATTTT. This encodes CASSVQGGEGTDTQYF.

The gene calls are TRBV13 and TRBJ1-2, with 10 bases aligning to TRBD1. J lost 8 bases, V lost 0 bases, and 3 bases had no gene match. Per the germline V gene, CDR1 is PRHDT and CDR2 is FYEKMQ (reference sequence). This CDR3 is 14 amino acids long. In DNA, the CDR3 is TGTGCCAGCAGCTTAGGGAGGACAGGGGGAGGCTACACCTTC. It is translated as CASSLGRTGGGYTF. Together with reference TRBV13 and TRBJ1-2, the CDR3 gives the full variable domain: AAGVIQSPRHLIKEKRETATLKCYPIPRHDTVYWYQQGPGQDPQFLISFYEKMQSDKGSIPDRFSAQQFSDYHSELNMSSLELGDSALYFCASSLGRTGGGYTFGSGTRLTVV.

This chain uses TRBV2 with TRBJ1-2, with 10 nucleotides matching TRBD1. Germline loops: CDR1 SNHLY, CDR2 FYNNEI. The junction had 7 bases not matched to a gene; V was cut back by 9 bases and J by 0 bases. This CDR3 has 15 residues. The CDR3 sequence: CARSRDRGTNYGYTF. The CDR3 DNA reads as TGTGCCAGATCACGGGACAGGGGAACTAACTATGGCTACACCTTC.

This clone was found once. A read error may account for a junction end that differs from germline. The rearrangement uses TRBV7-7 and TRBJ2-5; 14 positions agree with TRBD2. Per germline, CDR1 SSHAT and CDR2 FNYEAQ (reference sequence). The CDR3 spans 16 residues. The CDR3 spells CASSPGLAGVLETQYF. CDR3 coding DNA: TGTGCTAGCAGCCCGGGACTAGCGGGGGTTCTGGAGACCCAGTACTTC.

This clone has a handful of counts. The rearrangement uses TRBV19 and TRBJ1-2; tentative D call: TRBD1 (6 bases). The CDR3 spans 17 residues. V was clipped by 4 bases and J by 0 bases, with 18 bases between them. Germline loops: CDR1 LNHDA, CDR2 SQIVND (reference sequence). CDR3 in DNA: TGTGCCAGTAGTAACCACCCAGGGACATTTACTAACTATGGCTACACCTTC. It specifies CASSNHPGTFTNYGYTF.

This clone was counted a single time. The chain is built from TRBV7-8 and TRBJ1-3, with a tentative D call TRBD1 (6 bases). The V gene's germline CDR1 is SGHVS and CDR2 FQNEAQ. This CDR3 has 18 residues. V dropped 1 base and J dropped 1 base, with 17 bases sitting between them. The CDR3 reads CASSLVPQTGISGNTIYF. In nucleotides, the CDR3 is TGTGCCAGCAGCTTAGTCCCTCAAACAGGGATTTCTGGAAACACCATATATTTT.

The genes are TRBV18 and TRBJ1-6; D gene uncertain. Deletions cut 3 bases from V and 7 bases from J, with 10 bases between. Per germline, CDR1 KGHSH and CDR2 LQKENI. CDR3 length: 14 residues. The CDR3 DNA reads TGTGCCAGCTCACCCCCAGTCCCGAATTCACCCCTCCACTTT. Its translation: CASSPPVPNSPLHF.

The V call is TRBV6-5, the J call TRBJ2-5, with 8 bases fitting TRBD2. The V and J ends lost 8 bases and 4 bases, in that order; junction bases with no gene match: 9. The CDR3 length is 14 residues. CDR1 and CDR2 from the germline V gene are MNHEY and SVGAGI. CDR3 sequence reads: CASVNGGARETQYF. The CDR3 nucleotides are TGTGCCAGCGTGAACGGGGGGGCGCGAGAGACCCAGTACTTC.

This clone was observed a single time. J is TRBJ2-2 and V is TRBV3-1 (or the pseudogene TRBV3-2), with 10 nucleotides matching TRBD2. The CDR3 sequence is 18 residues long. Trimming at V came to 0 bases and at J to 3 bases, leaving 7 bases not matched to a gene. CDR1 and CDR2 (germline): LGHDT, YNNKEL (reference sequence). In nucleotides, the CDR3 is TGTGCCAGCAGCCAAGAGGTCCTAGCGGGGGCTCACACCGGGGAGCTGTTTTTT. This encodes CASSQEVLAGAHTGELFF.

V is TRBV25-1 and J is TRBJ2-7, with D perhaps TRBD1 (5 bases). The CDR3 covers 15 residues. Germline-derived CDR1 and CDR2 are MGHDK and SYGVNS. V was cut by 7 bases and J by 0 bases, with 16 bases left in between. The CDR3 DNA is TGTGCCAGCACCGAAGTAGGACATCTCTCCTACGAGCAGTACTTC. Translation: CASTEVGHLSYEQYF.

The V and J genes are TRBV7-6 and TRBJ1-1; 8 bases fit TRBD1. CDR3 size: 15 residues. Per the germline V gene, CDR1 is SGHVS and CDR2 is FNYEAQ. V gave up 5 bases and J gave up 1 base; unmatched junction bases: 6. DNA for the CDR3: TGTGCCAGCAGCCCTCGGACAGGGAAGAACACTGAAGCTTTCTTT. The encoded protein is CASSPRTGKNTEAFF.

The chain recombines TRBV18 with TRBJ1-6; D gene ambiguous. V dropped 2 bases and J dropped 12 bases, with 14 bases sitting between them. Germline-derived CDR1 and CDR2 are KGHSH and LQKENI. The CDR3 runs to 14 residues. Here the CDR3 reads CASSPFPGTEPLHF. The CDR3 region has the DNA TGTGCCAGCTCACCATTCCCAGGCACCGAACCCCTCCACTTT.

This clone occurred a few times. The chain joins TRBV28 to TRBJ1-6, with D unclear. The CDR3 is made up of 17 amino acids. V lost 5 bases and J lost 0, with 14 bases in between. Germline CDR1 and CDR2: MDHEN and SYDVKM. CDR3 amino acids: CASSIVRRSSYNSPLHF. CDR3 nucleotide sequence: TGTGCCAGCAGTATCGTTCGGAGGAGCTCCTATAATTCACCCCTCCACTTT. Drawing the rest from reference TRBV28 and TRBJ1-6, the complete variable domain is DVKVTQSSRYLVKRTGEKVFLECVQDMDHENMFWYRQDPGLGLRLIYFSYDVKMKEKGDIPEGYSVSREKKERFSLILESASTNQTSMYLCASSIVRRSSYNSPLHFGNGTRLTVT.